This TCR beta chain was captured by sequencing in a study of CD4 T cells in relation to SARS-CoV-2 and coronaviruses. Study-wide background: ViraFEST: roughly ten-day antigen culture of PBMCs, then TCR beta CDR3 sequencing. Patient ages ranged from 21 to 72, median 38. General study points: In around 67% of donors, memory CD4+ clonotypes crossrecognized SARS-CoV-2 and at least one common cold coronavirus spike.

On this clone: Its specificity is not known.

This table comes from immunoSEQ multiplex PCR, and its TCRdb copy is limited to in-frame clones, with some not included. The table has about 37,000 clones, approximately 81% seen once; the top ten hold approximately 4.5%. The sequence was collected from an adult with COVID-19. The source material was naive CD4+ T cells from PBMCs, cultured in vitro. Described subset: naive CD4+ T cells isolated by negative enrichment.

The CDR3 DNA is TGTGCCAGCACCCTTAGAGGATATGTGAGAGCTTTCTTT. This encodes CASTLRGYVRAFF. The rearrangement links TRBV7-2 to TRBJ1-1; no clear D. This CDR3 comprises 13 residues. The germline gives CDR1 SGHTA, CDR2 FQGNSA. V was shortened by 7 bases and J by 10 bases, with 19 bases between the two germline ends.